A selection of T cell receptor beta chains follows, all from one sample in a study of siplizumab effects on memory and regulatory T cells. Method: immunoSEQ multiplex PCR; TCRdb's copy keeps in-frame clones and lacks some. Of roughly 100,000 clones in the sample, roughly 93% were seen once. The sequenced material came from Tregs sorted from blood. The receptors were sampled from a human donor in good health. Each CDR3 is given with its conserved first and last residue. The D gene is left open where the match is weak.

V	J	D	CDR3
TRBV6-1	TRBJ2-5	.	CASRTVRETQYF
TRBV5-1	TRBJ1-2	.	CASSSLRAYGYTF
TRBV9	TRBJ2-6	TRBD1	CASSVETGAPGANVLTF
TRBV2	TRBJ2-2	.	CASSLQGHLSTGELFF
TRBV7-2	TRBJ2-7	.	CASRDRNRIYEQYF
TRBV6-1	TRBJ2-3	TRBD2	CAYGTSGGSTDTQYF
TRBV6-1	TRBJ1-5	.	CASSDFQVLNSNQPQHF
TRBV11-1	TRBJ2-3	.	CASSLDLRDTQYF
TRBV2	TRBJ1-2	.	CARARLYGYTF
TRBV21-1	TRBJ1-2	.	CASSPRQGGYGYTF
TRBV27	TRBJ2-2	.	CASSLGWGWGTGELFF
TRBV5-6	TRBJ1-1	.	CASSSEPNTEAFF
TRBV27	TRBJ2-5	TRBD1	CASSNYRGRGETQYF
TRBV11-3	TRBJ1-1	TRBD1	CASSPRAGGNTEAFF
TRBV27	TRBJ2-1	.	CASSLPQFYNEQFF
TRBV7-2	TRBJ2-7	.	CASSLPGGSAAYEQYF
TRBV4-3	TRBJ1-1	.	CASSQTDTGTGSYVPEAFF
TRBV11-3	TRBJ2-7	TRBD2	CASSSTWGTEGTSGSGEQYF
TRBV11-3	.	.	CASSHNSYEQYF
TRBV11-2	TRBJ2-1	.	CASSAQGREQFF
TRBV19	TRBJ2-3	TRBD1	CASSTNDRVGDTQYF
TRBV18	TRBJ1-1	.	CASSPMRGNTEAFF
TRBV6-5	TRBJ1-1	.	CASSPPGGWTEAFF
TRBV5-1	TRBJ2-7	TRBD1	CASSLRQGHPYEQYF
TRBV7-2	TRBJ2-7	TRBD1	CASSLELRDSPYEQYF
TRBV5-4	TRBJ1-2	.	CASSFGTDYGYTF
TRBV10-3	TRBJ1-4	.	CAISVRDGEKLFF
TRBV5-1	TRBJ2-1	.	CASSESYNEQFF
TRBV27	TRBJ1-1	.	CASSLLLGDLRYSEAFF
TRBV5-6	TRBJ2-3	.	CASSLNSGFTQYF
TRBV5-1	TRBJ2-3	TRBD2	CASSFPSGSTDTQYF
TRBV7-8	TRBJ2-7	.	CASSLAPRGAYEQYF
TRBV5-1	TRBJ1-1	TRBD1	CASSLGDRHTEAFF
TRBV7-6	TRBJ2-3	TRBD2	CASSLFAGAADTQYF
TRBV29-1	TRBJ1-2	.	CSVESTSKGYTF
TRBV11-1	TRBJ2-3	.	CASSLAVRTDTQYF
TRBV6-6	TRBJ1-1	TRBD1	CASSRRQGVGTEAFF
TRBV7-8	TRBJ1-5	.	CASSLASRGGQPQHF
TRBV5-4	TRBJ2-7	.	CASSLGQGGYDEQYF
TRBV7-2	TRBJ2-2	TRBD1	CASSPGTATGELFF
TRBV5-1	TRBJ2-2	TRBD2	CASSLLSAGETGELFF
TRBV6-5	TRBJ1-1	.	CASTPRLVPNTEAFF
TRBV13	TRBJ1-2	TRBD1	CASSPRGQGANYGYTF
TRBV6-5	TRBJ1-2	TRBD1	CASSYDRGHYGYTF
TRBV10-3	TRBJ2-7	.	CAIRRDSYEQYF
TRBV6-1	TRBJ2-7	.	CASNPIGVHEQYF
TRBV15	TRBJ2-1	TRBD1	CATSRGRGSSYNEQFF
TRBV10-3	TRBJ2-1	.	CAISDDGTISYNEQFF
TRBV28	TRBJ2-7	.	CASSFSQAHEQYF
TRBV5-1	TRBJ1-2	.	CASSLADPNYGYTF
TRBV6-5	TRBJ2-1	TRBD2	CASTNVAGGNEQFF
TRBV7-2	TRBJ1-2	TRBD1	CASSLESGTGDGYTF
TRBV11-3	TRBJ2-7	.	CASSHQLGSNEQYF
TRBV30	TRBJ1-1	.	CAWSVRGFAEAFF
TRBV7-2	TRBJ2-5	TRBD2	CASSALAGTETQYF